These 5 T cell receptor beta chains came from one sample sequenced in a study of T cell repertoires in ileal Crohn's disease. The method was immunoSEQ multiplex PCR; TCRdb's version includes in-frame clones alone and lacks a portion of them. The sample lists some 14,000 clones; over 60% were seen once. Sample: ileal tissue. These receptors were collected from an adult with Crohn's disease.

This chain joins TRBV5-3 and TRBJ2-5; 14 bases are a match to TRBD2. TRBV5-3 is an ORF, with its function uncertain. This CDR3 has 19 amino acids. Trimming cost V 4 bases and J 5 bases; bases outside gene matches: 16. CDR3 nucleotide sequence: TGTGCCAGAAGCCCAAAACCGGGACTAGCGGGGGCCCCCCGGGAGACCCAGTACTTC. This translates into CARSPKPGLAGAPRETQYF.

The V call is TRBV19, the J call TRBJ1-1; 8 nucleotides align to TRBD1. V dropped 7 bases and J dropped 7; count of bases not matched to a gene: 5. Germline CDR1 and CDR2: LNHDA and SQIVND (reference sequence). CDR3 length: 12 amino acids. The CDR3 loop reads CASKRTGYEAFF. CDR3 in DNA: TGTGCCAGTAAACGGACAGGGTATGAAGCTTTCTTT.

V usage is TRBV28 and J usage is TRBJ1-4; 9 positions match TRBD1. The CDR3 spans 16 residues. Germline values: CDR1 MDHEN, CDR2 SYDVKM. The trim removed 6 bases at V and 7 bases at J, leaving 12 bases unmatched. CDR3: CASSPSGTGFFEKLFF. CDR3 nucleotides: TGTGCCAGCAGCCCCTCCGGGACAGGGTTTTTTGAAAAACTGTTTTTT.

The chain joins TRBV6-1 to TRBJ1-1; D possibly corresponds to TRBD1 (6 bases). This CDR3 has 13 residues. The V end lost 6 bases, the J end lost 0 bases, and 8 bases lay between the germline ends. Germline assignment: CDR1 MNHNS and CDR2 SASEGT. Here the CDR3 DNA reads TGTGCCAGCAGAGGACAGTTGAACACTGAAGCTTTCTTT. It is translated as CASRGQLNTEAFF.

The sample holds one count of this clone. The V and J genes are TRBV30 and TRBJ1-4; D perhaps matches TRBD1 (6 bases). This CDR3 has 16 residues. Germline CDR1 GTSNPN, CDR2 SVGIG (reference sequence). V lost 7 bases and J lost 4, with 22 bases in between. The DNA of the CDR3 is TGTGCCTTGACAGGACCGGGGTGGGGTAGTAATGAAAAACTGTTTTTT. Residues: CALTGPGWGSNEKLFF.